The 13 T cell receptor beta chains presented below share a single source sample, sequenced in a study of cytomegalovirus exposure and HLA in healthy donors. Data came from immunoSEQ multiplex PCR; TCRdb stores just in-frame clones and leaves some out. The sample holds fewer than 200,000 clones; about 90% are singletons and the top ten take around 2.7%. The sequenced sample was PBMCs. The source of these receptors is a woman aged 18-35 years in good health and CMV-seropositive.

The genes are TRBV7-3 and TRBJ2-3; TRBD2 aligns across 11 bases. This CDR3 has 14 amino acids. Germline loops: CDR1 SGHTA, CDR2 FQGTGA. Germline trimming cut 5 bases from V and 5 bases from J; bases unmatched to any gene: 3. CDR3 coding DNA: TGTGCCAGCAGCAAAGGGACTAGCGGAGATACGCAGTATTTT. Amino acid sequence: CASSKGTSGDTQYF. Supplemented by reference TRBV7-3 and TRBJ2-3, the full variable domain reads GAGVSQTPSNKVTEKGKYVELRCDPISGHTALYWYRQSLGQGPEFLIYFQGTGAADDSGLPNDRFFAVRPEGSVSTLKIQRTERGDSAVYLCASSKGTSGDTQYFGPGTRLTVL.

This clone was counted a single time. The chain links TRBV18 to TRBJ2-7; D possibly corresponds to TRBD1 (6 bases). This CDR3 has 14 residues. The germline V gene has CDR1 KGHSH and CDR2 LQKENI. The V end lost 3 bases, the J end lost 4 bases, and 13 bases lay between the germline ends. In nucleotides, the CDR3 is TGTGCCAGCTCACCTGAGCAGGGGCGATACGAGCAGTACTTC. Translated: CASSPEQGRYEQYF.

This chain joins TRBV23-1 and TRBJ1-6; D may be TRBD1 (5 bases). TRBV23-1 is flagged as an ORF with uncertain function. The CDR3 length is 15 residues. V was clipped by 5 bases and J by 9 bases, with 17 bases between them. This CDR3 reads CASSYKGYCGSPLHF. DNA for the CDR3: TGCGCCAGCAGTTACAAGGGGTATTGCGGTTCACCCCTCCACTTT.

This clone was found once. The rearrangement links TRBV7-7 to TRBJ2-2; no clear D gene. The CDR3 sequence is 17 residues long. V was clipped by 4 bases and J by 0 bases, with 15 bases between them. Germline V lookup: CDR1 SSHAT, CDR2 FNYEAQ (reference sequence). The chain's CDR3 is CASSSHSLPPNTGELFF. CDR3 nucleotide sequence: TGTGCCAGCAGCTCCCACTCCCTCCCCCCGAACACCGGGGAGCTGTTTTTT.

The J gene is TRBJ1-2, the V gene TRBV27; tentative D call: TRBD1 (5 bases). The CDR3 totals 16 residues. Germline lookup yields CDR1 MNHEY and CDR2 SMNVEV (reference sequence). The germline V and J ends were trimmed by 4 bases and 8 bases, with 23 bases remaining between them. The CDR3 spells CASSWGNSGGLRGYTF. The CDR3 DNA reads as TGTGCCAGCAGTTGGGGGAATTCGGGGGGTTTAAGGGGCTACACCTTC.

The chain uses TRBV7-9 and TRBJ2-1, with 7 bases aligning to TRBD1. Trimming removed 5 bases from V and 5 bases from J; junction bases left unmatched: 9. The germline V gene encodes CDR1 SEHNR and CDR2 FQNEAQ (reference sequence). This CDR3 is 15 amino acids long. Written as DNA, the CDR3 is TGTGCCAGCAGCCCGACCCCCGGGACAGACAATGAGCAGTTCTTC. Its translation is CASSPTPGTDNEQFF.

The rearrangement links TRBV27 to TRBJ2-7; D is perhaps TRBD1 (6 bases). Germline CDR1 and CDR2: MNHEY and SMNVEV (reference sequence). The CDR3 covers 15 residues. Trimming left V 6 bases short and J 2 bases short, with 17 bases between. CDR3 sequence reads: CASSRFSGQTYEQYF. The CDR3 coding sequence is TGTGCCAGCAGCCGTTTCTCGGGACAAACCTACGAGCAGTACTTC.

This clone was picked up one time. The V gene is TRBV28, the J gene TRBJ1-4, with a possible D match to TRBD1 (6 bases). This CDR3 region has 15 residues. Trimming stripped 6 bases from V and 6 bases from J, with 17 bases between. Germline lookup yields CDR1 MDHEN and CDR2 SYDVKM. The chain's CDR3 is CASSFPGGYDEKLFF. The DNA of the CDR3 is TGTGCCAGCAGCTTTCCGGGGGGCTACGATGAAAAACTGTTTTTT.

Here the CDR3 reads CATVGAKEEETQYF. DNA for the CDR3: TGTGCCACCGTGGGGGCGAAGGAGGAAGAGACCCAGTACTTC. V gene TRBV27 combines with J gene TRBJ2-5; D possibly corresponds to TRBD1 (6 bases). This CDR3 has 14 residues. V shed 10 bases and J shed 3 bases, with 18 bases lying between them. Germline CDR1 reads MNHEY; CDR2 reads SMNVEV (reference sequence).

This chain uses TRBV5-6 with TRBJ1-2, with D hard to call. The CDR3 spans 14 residues. The V gene lost 2 bases and the J gene lost 4 bases, with 12 bases spanning the gap. Germline values: CDR1 SGHDT, CDR2 YYEEEE. CDR3 in DNA: TGTGCCAGCAGCTTTTCTTCCACTCCCTATGGCTACACCTTC. This translates into CASSFSSTPYGYTF.

This chain joins TRBV6-4 and TRBJ2-7, with D maybe TRBD1 (5 bases). Germline V gives CDR1 MRHNA, CDR2 SNTAGT. The ends were cut back, 3 bases at V and 3 bases at J, with 15 bases in the middle. The CDR3 spans 15 residues. CDR3 in amino acids: CASSEGAGIGYEQYF. In DNA, the CDR3 is TGTGCCAGCAGTGAAGGGGCAGGAATTGGCTACGAGCAGTACTTC.

The chain recombines TRBV9 with TRBJ2-2, with D perhaps matching TRBD1 (5 bases). The V end was cut by 4 bases, the J end by 2 bases, with 12 bases between. The CDR3 consists of 15 residues. Germline V gives CDR1 SGDLS, CDR2 YYNGEE. The CDR3 is CASSMLRGNTGELFF. The DNA of the CDR3 is TGTGCCAGCAGCATGCTAAGGGGAAACACCGGGGAGCTGTTTTTT.

This chain uses TRBV4-3 with TRBJ1-1, with 9 bases identical to TRBD1. CDR1 is LGHNA, CDR2 YSLEER, per germline. J gave up 1 base and V 0 bases, and 0 bases lay outside the gene matches. This CDR3 has 15 amino acids. Here the CDR3 DNA reads TGCGCCAGCAGCCAAGAGGGACAGGGGAACACTGAAGCTTTCTTT. Protein sequence: CASSQEGQGNTEAFF.